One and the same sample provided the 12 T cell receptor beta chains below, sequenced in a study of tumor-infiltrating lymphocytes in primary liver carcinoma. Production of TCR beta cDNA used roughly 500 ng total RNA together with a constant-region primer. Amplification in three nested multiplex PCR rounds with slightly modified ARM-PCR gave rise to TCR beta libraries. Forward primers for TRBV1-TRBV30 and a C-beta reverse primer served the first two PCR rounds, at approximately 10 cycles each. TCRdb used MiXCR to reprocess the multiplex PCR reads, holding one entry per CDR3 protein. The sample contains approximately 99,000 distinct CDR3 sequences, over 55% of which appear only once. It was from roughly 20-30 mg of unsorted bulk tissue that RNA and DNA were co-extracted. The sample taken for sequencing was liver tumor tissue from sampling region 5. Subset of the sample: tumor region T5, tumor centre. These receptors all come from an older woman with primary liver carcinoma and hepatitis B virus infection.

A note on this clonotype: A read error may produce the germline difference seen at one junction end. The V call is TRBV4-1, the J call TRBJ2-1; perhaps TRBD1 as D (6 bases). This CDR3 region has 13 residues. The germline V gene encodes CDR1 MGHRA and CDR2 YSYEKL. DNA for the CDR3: TGCGTCAGCAGGGGCTCGGGTGGGCATGAGCAGTTCTTC. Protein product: CVSRGSGGHEQFF.

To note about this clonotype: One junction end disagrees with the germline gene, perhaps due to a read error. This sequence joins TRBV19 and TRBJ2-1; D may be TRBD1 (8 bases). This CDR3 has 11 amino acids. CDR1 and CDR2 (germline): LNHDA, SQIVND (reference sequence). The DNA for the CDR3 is TGTACCAGGAACAGGGGGGGTGAGCAGTTCTTC. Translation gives CTRNRGGEQFF.

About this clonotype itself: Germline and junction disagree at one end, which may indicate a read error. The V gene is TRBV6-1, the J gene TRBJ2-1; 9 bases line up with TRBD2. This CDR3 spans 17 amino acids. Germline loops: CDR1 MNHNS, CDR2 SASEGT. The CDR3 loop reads CASSIRLAGGPFNEQFF. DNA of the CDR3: TGTGCGAGCAGTATCCGACTGGCGGGAGGGCCGTTCAATGAGCAGTTCTTC.

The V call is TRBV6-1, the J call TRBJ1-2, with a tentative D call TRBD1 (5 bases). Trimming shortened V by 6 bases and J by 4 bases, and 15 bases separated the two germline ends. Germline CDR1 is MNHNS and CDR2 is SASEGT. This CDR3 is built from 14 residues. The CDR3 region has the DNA TGTGCCAGCAGATTTGACAGCACTATCTATGGCTACACCTTC. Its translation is CASRFDSTIYGYTF.

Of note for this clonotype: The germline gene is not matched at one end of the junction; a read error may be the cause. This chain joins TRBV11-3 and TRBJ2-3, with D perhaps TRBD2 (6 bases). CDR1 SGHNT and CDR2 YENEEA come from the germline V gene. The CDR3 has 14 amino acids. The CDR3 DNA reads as TGTGCCAGTAGCTTGCGGGGAAGCATAGATATGCAGTATTTT. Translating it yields CASSLRGSIDMQYF.

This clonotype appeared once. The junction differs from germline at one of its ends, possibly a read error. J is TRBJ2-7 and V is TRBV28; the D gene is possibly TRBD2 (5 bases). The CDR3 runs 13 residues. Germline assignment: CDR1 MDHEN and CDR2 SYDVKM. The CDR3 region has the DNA TGTGCCTGCAGAAGACAAGGGAGACACGAGCAGTACTTC. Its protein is CACRRQGRHEQYF.

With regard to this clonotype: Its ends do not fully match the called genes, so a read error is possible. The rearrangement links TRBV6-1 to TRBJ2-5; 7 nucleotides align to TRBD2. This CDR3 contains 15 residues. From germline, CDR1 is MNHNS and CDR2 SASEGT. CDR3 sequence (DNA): TGTACCAGCAGTGTGGAGGGAGGGCCCCCGAAGACCCAGTACTTC. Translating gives CTSSVEGGPPKTQYF.

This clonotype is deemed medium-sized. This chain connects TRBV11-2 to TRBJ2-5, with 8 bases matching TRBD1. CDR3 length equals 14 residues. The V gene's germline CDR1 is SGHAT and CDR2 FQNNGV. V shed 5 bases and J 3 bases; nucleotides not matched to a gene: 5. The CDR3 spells CASSRRGPEETQYF. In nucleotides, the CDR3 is TGTGCCAGCAGCCGCAGGGGGCCTGAAGAGACCCAGTACTTC.

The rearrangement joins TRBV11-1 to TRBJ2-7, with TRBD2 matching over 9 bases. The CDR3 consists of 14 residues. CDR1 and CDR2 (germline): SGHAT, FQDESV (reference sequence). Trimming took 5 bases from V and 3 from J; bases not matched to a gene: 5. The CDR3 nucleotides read TGTGCCAGCAGCACAGGTAGCGGGAGCTACGAGCAGTACTTC. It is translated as CASSTGSGSYEQYF.

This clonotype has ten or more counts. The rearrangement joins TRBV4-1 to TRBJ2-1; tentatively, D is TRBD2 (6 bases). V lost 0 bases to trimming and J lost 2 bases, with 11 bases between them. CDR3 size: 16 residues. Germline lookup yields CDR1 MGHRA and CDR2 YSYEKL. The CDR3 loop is CASSQETGAAYNEQFF. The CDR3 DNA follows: TGCGCCAGCAGCCAAGAAACGGGAGCCGCCTACAATGAGCAGTTCTTC.

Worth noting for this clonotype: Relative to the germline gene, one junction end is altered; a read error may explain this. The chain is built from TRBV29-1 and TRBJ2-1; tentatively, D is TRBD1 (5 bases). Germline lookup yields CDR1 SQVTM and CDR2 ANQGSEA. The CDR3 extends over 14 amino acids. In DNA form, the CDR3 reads TGCAGCGTTGATCTGGAATGTAGGGGAAATGAGCAGTTTTTC. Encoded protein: CSVDLECRGNEQFF.

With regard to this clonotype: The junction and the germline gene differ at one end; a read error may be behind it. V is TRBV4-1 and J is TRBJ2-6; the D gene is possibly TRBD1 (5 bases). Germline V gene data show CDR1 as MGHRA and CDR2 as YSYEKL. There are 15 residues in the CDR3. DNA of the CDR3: TGCACCAGCAGCCCGGAGACAGCTGGGGCCAACGTCCTGACTTTC. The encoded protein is CTSSPETAGANVLTF.